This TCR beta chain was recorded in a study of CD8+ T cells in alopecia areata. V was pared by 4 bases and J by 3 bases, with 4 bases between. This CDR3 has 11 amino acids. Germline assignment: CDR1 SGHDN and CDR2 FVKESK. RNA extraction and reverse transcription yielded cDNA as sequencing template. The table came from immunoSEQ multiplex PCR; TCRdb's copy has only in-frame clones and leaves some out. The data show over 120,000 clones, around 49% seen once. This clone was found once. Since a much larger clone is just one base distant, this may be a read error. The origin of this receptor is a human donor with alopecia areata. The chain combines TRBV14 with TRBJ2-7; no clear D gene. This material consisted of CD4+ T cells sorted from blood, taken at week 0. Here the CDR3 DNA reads TGTGCCAGCAGCCTCTACTACGAGCAGTACTTC. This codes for CASSLYYEQYF. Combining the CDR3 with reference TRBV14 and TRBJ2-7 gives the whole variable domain EAGVTQFPSHSVIEKGQTVTLRCDPISGHDNLYWYRRVMGKEIKFLLHFVKESKQDESGMPNNRFLAERTGGTYSTLKVQPAELEDSGVYFCASSLYYEQYFGPGTRLTVT.